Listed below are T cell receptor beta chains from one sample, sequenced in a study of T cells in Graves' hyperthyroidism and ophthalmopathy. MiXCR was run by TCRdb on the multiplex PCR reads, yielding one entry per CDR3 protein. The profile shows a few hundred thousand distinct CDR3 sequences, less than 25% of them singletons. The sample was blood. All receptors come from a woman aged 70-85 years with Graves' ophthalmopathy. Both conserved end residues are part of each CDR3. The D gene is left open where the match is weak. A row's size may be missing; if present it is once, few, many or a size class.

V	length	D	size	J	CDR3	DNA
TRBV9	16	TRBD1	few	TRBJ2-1	CASSVDQGARYNEQFF	TGTGCCAGCAGCGTAGACCAGGGGGCGAGGTACAATGAGCAGTTCTTC
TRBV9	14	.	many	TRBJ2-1	CASSVTSSYNEQFF	TGTGCCAGCAGCGTAACTAGCTCCTACAATGAGCAGTTCTTC
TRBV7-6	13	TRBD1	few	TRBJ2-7	CASSTKQGSEQYF	TGTGCCAGCAGTACTAAACAGGGGTCTGAGCAGTACTTC
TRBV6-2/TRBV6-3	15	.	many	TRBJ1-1	CASRLLGPQNTEAFF	TGTGCCAGCAGACTCCTGGGACCCCAGAACACTGAAGCTTTCTTT
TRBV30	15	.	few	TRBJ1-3	CAWSPRRPGGNTIYF	TGTGCCTGGAGTCCTCGGCGACCAGGGGGAAACACCATATATTTT
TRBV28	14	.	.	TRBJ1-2	CASSPAGVGYGYTF	TGTGCCAGCAGCCCCGCGGGGGTGGGGTATGGCTACACCTTC
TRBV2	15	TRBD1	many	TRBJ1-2	CASTKSWDSLYGYTF	TGTGCCAGCACCAAATCTTGGGACAGCCTCTATGGCTACACCTTC
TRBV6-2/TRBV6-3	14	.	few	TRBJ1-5	CASSFGQANQPQHF	TGTGCCAGCAGTTTTGGACAAGCCAATCAGCCCCAGCATTTT
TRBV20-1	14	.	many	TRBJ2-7	CSARSLLGAHEQYF	TGCAGTGCTAGATCCCTTTTGGGGGCGCACGAGCAGTACTTC
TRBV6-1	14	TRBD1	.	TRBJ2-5	CASRPGTGEETQYF	TGTGCCAGCAGACCCGGGACAGGGGAAGAGACCCAGTACTTC
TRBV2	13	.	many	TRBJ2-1	CATRTDSFNEQFF	TGTGCCACCCGAACCGACAGTTTCAATGAGCAGTTCTTC
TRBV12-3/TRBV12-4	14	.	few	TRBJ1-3	CASSTRVSVNTIYF	TGTGCCAGCAGCACCAGGGTATCGGTAAACACCATATATTTT
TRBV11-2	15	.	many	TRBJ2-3	CASSLVAGFTDTQYF	TGTGCCAGCAGCTTAGTCGCGGGGTTCACAGATACGCAGTATTTT
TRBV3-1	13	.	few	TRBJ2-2	CASSQTHSGELFF	TGTGCCAGCAGCCAAACCCATTCAGGGGAGCTGTTTTTT
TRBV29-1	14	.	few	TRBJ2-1	CSVEGIRSRNEQFF	TGCAGCGTTGAGGGTATTAGATCCCGCAATGAGCAGTTCTTC
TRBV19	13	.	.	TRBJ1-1	CASSIEGWTEAFF	TGTGCCAGTAGTATAGAGGGGTGGACTGAAGCTTTCTTT
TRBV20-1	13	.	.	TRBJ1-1	CSALPPLNTEAFF	TGCAGTGCCCTACCTCCCCTGAACACTGAAGCTTTCTTT
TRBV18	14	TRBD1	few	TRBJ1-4	CASSTGDGNEKLFF	TGTGCCAGCTCAACAGGGGACGGGAATGAAAAACTGTTTTTT
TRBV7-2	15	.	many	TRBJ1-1	CASSLASGPNTEAFF	TGTGCCAGCAGCTTAGCCTCGGGGCCGAACACTGAAGCTTTCTTT
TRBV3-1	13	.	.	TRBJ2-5	CASSRGVLETQYF	TGTGCCAGCAGCCGGGGGGTCTTGGAGACCCAGTACTTC
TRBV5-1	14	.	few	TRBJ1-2	CASSRGSYDYGYTF	TGCGCCAGCAGCCGCGGGTCCTACGACTATGGCTACACCTTC
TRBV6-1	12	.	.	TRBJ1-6	CGHNDLNSPLHF	TGCGGCCACAACGACCTTAATTCACCCCTCCACTTT
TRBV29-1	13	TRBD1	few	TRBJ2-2	CSVEGQGAGELFF	TGCAGCGTTGAGGGGCAGGGGGCCGGGGAGCTGTTTTTT
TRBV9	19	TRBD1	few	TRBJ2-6	CASSVAVGDRGSGANVLTF	TGTGCCAGCAGCGTAGCCGTCGGGGACAGGGGCTCTGGGGCCAACGTCCTGACTTTC
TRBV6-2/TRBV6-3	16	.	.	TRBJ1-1	CASSYSYDRMNTEAFF	TGTGCCAGCAGTTACTCGTATGACCGCATGAACACTGAAGCTTTCTTT
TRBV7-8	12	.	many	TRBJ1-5	CASSLLFQPQHF	TGTGCCAGCAGCTTATTGTTTCAGCCCCAGCATTTT
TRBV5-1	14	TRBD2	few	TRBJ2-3	CASSSGTITDTQYF	TGCGCCAGCAGCTCAGGGACTATCACAGATACGCAGTATTTT
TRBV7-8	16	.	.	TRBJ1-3	CASSLVGVSFRNTIYF	TGTGCCAGCAGCTTAGTCGGGGTTTCATTTCGTAACACCATATATTTT
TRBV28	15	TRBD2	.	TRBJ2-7	CASRGTSGKRYGQYF	TGTGCCAGCAGAGGGACTAGCGGGAAAAGGTACGGGCAGTACTTC
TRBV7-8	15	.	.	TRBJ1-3	CASSLEPGSGNTIYF	TGTGCCAGCAGCTTGGAGCCTGGCTCTGGAAACACCATATATTTT
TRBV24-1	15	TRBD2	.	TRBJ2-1	CATSDPTSGNNEQFF	TGTGCCACCAGTGATCCGACTAGCGGAAACAATGAGCAGTTCTTC
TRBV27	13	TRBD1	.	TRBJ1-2	CATRTGTAYGYTF	TGTGCCACCAGAACCGGGACAGCCTATGGCTACACCTTC
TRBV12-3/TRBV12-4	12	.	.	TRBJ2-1	CANSPRGNEQFF	TGTGCCAACAGTCCGAGGGGTAATGAGCAGTTCTTC
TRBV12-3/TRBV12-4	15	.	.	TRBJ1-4	CASSWMAGVNEKLFF	TGTGCCAGCAGCTGGATGGCGGGGGTTAATGAAAAACTGTTTTTT
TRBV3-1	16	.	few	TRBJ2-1	CASSRDPGTSRNEQFF	TGTGCCAGCAGCCGAGACCCCGGGACTTCCAGAAATGAGCAGTTCTTC
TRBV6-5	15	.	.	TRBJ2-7	CASSYYGRGSYEQYF	TGTGCCAGCAGTTACTATGGGCGGGGCTCCTACGAGCAGTACTTC
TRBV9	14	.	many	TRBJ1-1	CASSVDDGRREAFF	TGTGCCAGCAGCGTAGATGACGGCAGGCGGGAGGCTTTCTTT
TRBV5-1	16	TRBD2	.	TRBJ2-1	CASSLLLGGLNNEQFF	TGCGCCAGCAGCTTGTTACTGGGAGGGCTGAACAATGAGCAGTTCTTC
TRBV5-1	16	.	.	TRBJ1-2	CASSEPKHSANYGYTF	TGCGCCAGCAGCGAACCGAAACACTCAGCTAACTATGGCTACACCTTC
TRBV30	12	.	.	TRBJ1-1	CAWRSQGTEAFF	TGTGCCTGGAGATCTCAAGGGACTGAAGCTTTCTTT
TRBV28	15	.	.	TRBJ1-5	CASSLPEKKGQPQHF	TGTGCCAGCAGTTTGCCCGAGAAGAAAGGACAGCCCCAGCATTTT
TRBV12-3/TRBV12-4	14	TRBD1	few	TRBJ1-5	CASSFLQGGQPQHF	TGTGCCAGCAGTTTTCTACAGGGGGGTCAGCCCCAGCATTTT
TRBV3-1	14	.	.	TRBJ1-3	CASTTGYSGNTIYF	TGTGCCAGCACGACAGGATACTCTGGAAACACCATATATTTT
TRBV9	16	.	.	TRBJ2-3	CASSVAATGVTDTQYF	TGTGCCAGCAGCGTAGCGGCAACGGGAGTCACAGATACGCAGTATTTT
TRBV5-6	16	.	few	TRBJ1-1	CASSLTYLQGNTEAFF	TGTGCCAGCAGCTTGACCTACCTACAGGGAAACACTGAAGCTTTCTTT
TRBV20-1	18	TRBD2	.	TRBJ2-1	CSASSLGLAGRSYNEQFF	TGCAGTGCTAGCAGTCTTGGACTAGCGGGGAGGAGCTACAATGAGCAGTTCTTC